Listed below are T cell receptor beta chains from one sample, sequenced in a study of blood T cell repertoires in COVID-19. TCRdb's copy holds only in-frame clones and misses some; the assay was immunoSEQ multiplex PCR. The table has fewer than 150,000 clones, 80% to 90% seen once. The sequencing sample was made of peripheral blood. These receptors originate from a man aged 40-49 years with acute or convalescent COVID-19. CDR3s include the opening cysteine and the closing phenylalanine or tryptophan. A D gene is named only where the DNA matches it firmly. Expanded clones get a size class; other rows say once, few or many, or leave the size out.

v_gene	j_gene	d_gene	abundance	CDR3nt	CDR3aa
TRBV7-9	TRBJ1-2	.	.	TGTGCCAGCAGCTTCGACGGGAACTATGGCTACACCTTC	CASSFDGNYGYTF
TRBV29-1	TRBJ2-7	.	.	TGCAGCGTCTCCCAGGGAGGGGGATTCGTCTACGAGCAGTACTTC	CSVSQGGGFVYEQYF
TRBV5-4	TRBJ2-7	.	.	TGTGCCAGCAGCCCCTCCGGGTCCCCCTACGAGCAGTACTTC	CASSPSGSPYEQYF
TRBV19	TRBJ2-1	TRBD2	.	TGTGCCAGTAGAAGCGGGACTGGGCAGTTCTTC	CASRSGTGQFF
TRBV4-3	TRBJ1-5	.	.	TGCGCCAGCAGCCAAGATAGGGACTATAGCAATCAGCCCCAGCATTTT	CASSQDRDYSNQPQHF
TRBV6-5	TRBJ2-7	TRBD1	.	TGTGCCAGCAGCGCGGACAGGGGGCTTGGTGAGCAGTACTTC	CASSADRGLGEQYF
TRBV7-3	TRBJ2-6	TRBD1	.	TGTGCCAGCAGCCCAGGGCACAGGGGGCTTGGGGCCAACGTCCTGACTTTC	CASSPGHRGLGANVLTF
TRBV6-6	TRBJ2-7	.	few	TGTGCCAGCAGTTATATCTACGAGCAGTACTTC	CASSYIYEQYF
TRBV5-5	TRBJ2-2	.	.	TGTGCCAGCAGCTTGTGGGCCGGCACCGGGGAGCTGTTTTTT	CASSLWAGTGELFF
TRBV6-5	TRBJ2-7	.	.	TGTGCCAGCAGTTATGGTCAGTCGCTCGAGCAGTACTTC	CASSYGQSLEQYF
TRBV29-1	TRBJ1-1	.	.	TGCAGCGCCTGCTCAGGGGTAAACACTGAAGCTTTCTTT	CSACSGVNTEAFF
TRBV3-1/TRBV3-2	TRBJ1-3	.	.	TGTGCCAGCAGCCGGGCCTCTGGAAACACCATATATTTT	CASSRASGNTIYF
TRBV7-3	TRBJ1-2	.	.	TGTGCCAGCAGCCCCTACCCCGGGGAGGGCTACACCTTC	CASSPYPGEGYTF
TRBV7-3	TRBJ2-3	TRBD1	.	TGTGCCAGCAGCTTAACCCACGCGACAGGGGATACGCAGTATTTT	CASSLTHATGDTQYF
TRBV5-6	TRBJ1-5	.	.	TGTGCCAGCAGCTTGTGGCGGGGGTCTTATCAGCCCCAGCATTTT	CASSLWRGSYQPQHF
TRBV7-9	TRBJ2-3	.	.	TGTGCCAGCAGCATATCAGGGTCCACAGATACGCAGTATTTT	CASSISGSTDTQYF
TRBV6-5	TRBJ2-3	TRBD2	once	TGTGCCAGCAGGCACAATAGCGGGTACACAGATACGCAGTATTTT	CASRHNSGYTDTQYF
TRBV5-4	TRBJ2-3	TRBD2	.	TGTGCCAGCAGCTACAAACAATTCCTAGCGGGGACAGATACGCAGTATTTT	CASSYKQFLAGTDTQYF
TRBV10-1	TRBJ2-5	.	few	TGCGCCAGCAGTGAGGGGCAGGGCCGCCAAGAGACCCAGTACTTC	CASSEGQGRQETQYF
TRBV2	TRBJ2-7	.	.	TGTGCCAGCGCGCTGAGGACAGTAGGGGACTACTACGAGCAGTACTTC	CASALRTVGDYYEQYF
TRBV24-1	TRBJ2-7	.	.	TGTGCCACCAGTGATTTCGTAGGGGACTCCTACGAGCAGTACTTC	CATSDFVGDSYEQYF
TRBV7-2	TRBJ1-1	.	.	TGTGCCAGCTCCCAGGGCGCCCACACTGAAGCTTTCTTT	CASSQGAHTEAFF
TRBV5-5	TRBJ2-2	.	.	TGTGCCAGCAGCTGGGGGGCGCGGGGGCCCGGGGAGCTGTTTTTT	CASSWGARGPGELFF
TRBV24-1	TRBJ2-1	TRBD1	.	TGTGCCACCAGTGACCAGACAGGGAACGGGTACAATGAGCAGTTCTTC	CATSDQTGNGYNEQFF
TRBV2	TRBJ1-3	TRBD1	.	TGTGCCAGCATGGGACAGGGAAACACCATATATTTT	CASMGQGNTIYF
TRBV4-1	TRBJ2-3	TRBD2	.	TGCGCCAGCAGCCCTCGGACTAGCGGGGGCACAGATACGCAGTATTTT	CASSPRTSGGTDTQYF
TRBV24-1	TRBJ2-3	TRBD1	.	TGTGCCACCAGTGATTACGGCAGGGGGCAAGGAACAGATACGCAGTATTTT	CATSDYGRGQGTDTQYF
TRBV11-2	TRBJ2-1	.	.	TGTGCCAGCAGCTTAAGGTCCGGGGACTACAATGAGCAGTTCTTC	CASSLRSGDYNEQFF
TRBV30	TRBJ2-3	TRBD1	few	TGTGCCTCGTTAAAGTGGACAGGTGTCACAGATACGCAGTATTTT	CASLKWTGVTDTQYF
TRBV5-4	TRBJ1-1	TRBD1	.	TGTGCCAGCAGCCGAGGCGGGGCGGGACAGGGGAACACTGAAGCTTTCTTT	CASSRGGAGQGNTEAFF
TRBV2	TRBJ2-7	.	.	TGTGCCAGCAGTTCGTCTCCCTACGAGCAGTACTTC	CASSSSPYEQYF
TRBV25-1	TRBJ1-3	TRBD1	.	TGTGCCAGCAGTGGAGACAGGGCTAGTGGAAACACCATATATTTT	CASSGDRASGNTIYF
TRBV4-1	TRBJ1-1	TRBD1	few	TGCGCCAGCAGCCAAGTTCTAGCCTCCTGGACAGGAGAAGCTTTCTTT	CASSQVLASWTGEAFF
TRBV7-9	TRBJ1-4	.	.	TGTGCCAGCAGCGATCAGGGGTCTAATGAAAAACTGTTTTTT	CASSDQGSNEKLFF
TRBV27	TRBJ2-7	TRBD2	once	TGTGCCAGCAGTTTAGCGGCGGGGGGGCAATACGAGCAGTACTTC	CASSLAAGGQYEQYF
TRBV9	TRBJ1-2	TRBD1	.	TGTGCCAGCAGCCTAGACGGCAGGGGGGACTATGGCTACACCTTC	CASSLDGRGDYGYTF
TRBV24-1	TRBJ2-1	TRBD2	.	TGTGCCACCATGGAGACTAGCGGCACCGACGAGCAGTTCTTC	CATMETSGTDEQFF
TRBV19	TRBJ2-7	TRBD1	.	TGTGCCAGTAGTACAACCGGGACAGGGCCCTACGAGCAGTACTTC	CASSTTGTGPYEQYF
TRBV6-5	TRBJ2-2	TRBD2	.	TGTGCCAGCAGTTACTCGGGACTAGCGGGGACCGGGGAGCTGTTTTTT	CASSYSGLAGTGELFF
TRBV12-5	TRBJ2-7	TRBD1	once	TGTGCTAGTGGTCTCGGGACAGGGGGGGCCAACGAGCAGTACTTC	CASGLGTGGANEQYF
TRBV3-1/TRBV3-2	TRBJ2-5	TRBD1	.	TGTGCCAGCAGCCTCGGACAGGGGATGAAAGAGACCCAGTACTTC	CASSLGQGMKETQYF
TRBV24-1	TRBJ1-2	.	.	TGTGCCACCAGTGATTTTGGGGGGACCGATGGCTACACCTTC	CATSDFGGTDGYTF
TRBV3-1/TRBV3-2	TRBJ2-4	TRBD2	.	TGTGCCAGCAGCCCTAGCGGGGGAGCCAAAAACATTCAGTACTTC	CASSPSGGAKNIQYF
TRBV9	TRBJ1-3	.	few	TGTGCCAGCAGCCATCCCGAACAGGGCACCTCTGGAAACACCATATATTTT	CASSHPEQGTSGNTIYF
TRBV10-3	TRBJ2-2	TRBD1	.	TGTGCCATCATGGGAACAGGGGAAAGAACCGGGGAGCTGTTTTTT	CAIMGTGERTGELFF
TRBV19	TRBJ1-2	TRBD1	.	TGTGCCAGTAGTAAACCATTGCCGGGACAGCTAGCTAACTATGGCTACACCTTC	CASSKPLPGQLANYGYTF
TRBV7-2	TRBJ1-4	TRBD1	.	TGTGCCAGCAGCTCCCGGCCGGGACAGACAAATGAAAAACTGTTTTTT	CASSSRPGQTNEKLFF
TRBV5-8	TRBJ1-1	TRBD1	few	TGTGCCAGCAGCCGGGACAGGGGGTTCGAGGACACTGAAGCTTTCTTT	CASSRDRGFEDTEAFF